These 32 T cell receptor beta chains came from one sample sequenced in a study of shared clonotypes between healthy human individuals. Libraries were prepared by immunoSEQ multiplex PCR; TCRdb keeps only in-frame clonotypes and omits some of them. Of about 1,900,000 clones detected, over 85% appear once; the ten largest clones hold less than 1.5%. Naive CD8 populations comprised CD45RO-negative cells positively selected for CCR7, excluding terminally differentiated effector memory CD45RA+ cells. The sequencing sample was made of naive CD8+ T cells sorted from blood. The receptor set was obtained from a man younger than 35 in good health.

CDR3 sequence: CSVETGGPGETQYF. Written as DNA, the CDR3 is TGCAGCGTTGAGACGGGAGGGCCCGGGGAGACCCAGTACTTC. The chain recombines TRBV29-1 with TRBJ2-5, with 8 bases aligning to TRBD2. V was clipped by 3 bases and J by 5 bases; unmatched bases: 8. Germline loops: CDR1 SQVTM, CDR2 ANQGSEA. This CDR3 contains 14 residues.

The V gene is TRBV7-3, the J gene TRBJ2-3; 12 bases line up with TRBD2. The CDR3 totals 16 residues. J gave up 4 bases and V 5 bases, and 7 bases lay outside the gene matches. From germline, CDR1 is SGHTA and CDR2 FQGTGA. DNA of the CDR3: TGTGCCAGCAGCCCTCTAGCGGGGGGGCCATCAGATACGCAGTATTTT. It encodes CASSPLAGGPSDTQYF. The full variable domain, rest sourced from reference TRBV7-3 and TRBJ2-3, is GAGVSQTPSNKVTEKGKYVELRCDPISGHTALYWYRQSLGQGPEFLIYFQGTGAADDSGLPNDRFFAVRPEGSVSTLKIQRTERGDSAVYLCASSPLAGGPSDTQYFGPGTRLTVL.

This clone was recorded only once. This chain links TRBV2 with TRBJ2-5; 7 nucleotides line up with TRBD2. The V gene's germline CDR1 is SNHLY and CDR2 FYNNEI. CDR3 size: 15 residues. The V segment lost 2 bases and the J segment 5 bases; nucleotides outside the gene matches: 8. CDR3 nucleotide sequence: TGTGCCAGCAGTGAATTGGCGGGAGCATTGGAGACCCAGTACTTC. Residues: CASSELAGALETQYF.

This chain joins TRBV27 and TRBJ1-2; TRBD1 matches at 7 bases. V lost 4 bases and J lost 5; bases outside the gene matches: 7. Germline CDR1 is MNHEY and CDR2 is SMNVEV (reference sequence). This CDR3 contains 14 residues. CDR3 DNA sequence: TGTGCCAGCAGTTCAGCCGGGACAGTTTATGGCTACACCTTC. Its protein product is CASSSAGTVYGYTF.

This CDR3 reads CASSDPPGEAFF. CDR3 sequence (DNA): TGTGCCAGCAGCGACCCCCCCGGGGAAGCTTTCTTT. The rearrangement uses TRBV9 and TRBJ1-1, with no clear D. CDR3 length: 12 residues. Looked up from germline, CDR1 is SGDLS and CDR2 is YYNGEE. Trimming left V 3 bases short and J 8 bases short, with 11 bases between.

The chain has TRBV18 and TRBJ2-7; D call uncertain. This CDR3 has 15 residues. V lost 5 bases to trimming and J lost 2 bases, with 16 bases between them. CDR1 is KGHSH, CDR2 LQKENI, per germline. The CDR3 reads CASSSKGTFAYEQYF. Written as DNA, the CDR3 is TGTGCCAGCTCATCCAAGGGAACCTTCGCCTACGAGCAGTACTTC.

The rearrangement links TRBV9 to TRBJ2-7; either TRBD1 or TRBD2 may fit D (5 bases each). The length of the CDR3 is 14 residues. Trimming cost V 0 bases and J 6 bases, with 13 bases left between them. CDR1 is SGDLS, CDR2 YYNGEE, per germline. The CDR3 coding sequence is TGTGCCAGCAGCGTAGATGGGGGAGTCCCCGAGCAGTACTTC. Its protein product is CASSVDGGVPEQYF.

A note on this clone: This sample also contains other DNA sequences that code for the same CDR3. The chain carries TRBV4-1 and TRBJ2-1, with 9 positions matching TRBD2. The CDR3 is 16 amino acids. V was pared by 0 bases and J by 4 bases, with 4 bases of the junction left unmatched. Germline V gene lookup returns CDR1 MGHRA and CDR2 YSYEKL. CDR3 in amino acids: CASSQDLSGGYNEQFF. In nucleotides, the CDR3 is TGCGCCAGCAGCCAAGATCTTAGCGGGGGATACAATGAGCAGTTCTTC.

The chain has TRBV7-6 and TRBJ2-2; a possible D gene is TRBD2 (5 bases). The CDR3 consists of 15 residues. V was cut by 5 bases and J by 2 bases, with 12 bases left in between. Germline CDR1 and CDR2: SGHVS and FNYEAQ. CDR3 DNA: TGTGCCAGCAGCCCAGTAGCGACCAACACCGGGGAGCTGTTTTTT. The encoded protein is CASSPVATNTGELFF.

V usage is TRBV6-6 and J usage is TRBJ1-2; TRBD1 is a possible D gene (6 bases). CDR3 length: 16 residues. V lost 2 bases and J lost 4, with 17 bases in between. CDR1 is MNHNY, CDR2 SVGAGI, per germline (reference sequence). The CDR3 coding sequence is TGTGCCAGCAGTTACCTCTGGTCAGGGGCGACCTATGGCTACACCTTC. It encodes CASSYLWSGATYGYTF.

The V and J genes are TRBV5-1 and TRBJ2-4; D possibly corresponds to TRBD2 (5 bases). The V and J ends lost 4 bases and 0 bases respectively, with 20 bases between them. The V gene's germline CDR1 is SGHRS and CDR2 YFSETQ. The CDR3 is 18 amino acids. CDR3 sequence (DNA): TGCGCCAGCAGCCCGGAGGCGACACTCAGCTTAGCCAAAAACATTCAGTACTTC. It yields the protein CASSPEATLSLAKNIQYF.

The chain recombines TRBV6-6 with TRBJ2-5; 9 bases align to TRBD2. Trimming removed 6 bases from V and 5 bases from J; junction bases left unmatched: 10. Germline V CDR1 and CDR2: MNHNY, SVGAGI (reference sequence). The CDR3 runs to 15 residues. CDR3 residues: CASRPLAGKMETQYF. Here the CDR3 DNA reads TGTGCCAGCAGACCCCTAGCGGGGAAGATGGAGACCCAGTACTTC.

The chain links TRBV7-9 to TRBJ2-5; a possible D gene is TRBD1 (5 bases). Deletions cut 1 base from V and 7 bases from J, with 13 bases between. The CDR3 spans 14 residues. CDR1 is SEHNR and CDR2 is FQNEAQ in the germline V gene (reference sequence). CDR3 coding DNA: TGTGCCAGCAGCTTAGACACGGATAGGGGGACCCAGTACTTC. Protein sequence: CASSLDTDRGTQYF.

CDR3 loop: CASSQEQQAYEQYF. CDR3 DNA: TGCGCCAGCAGCCAAGAACAACAGGCCTACGAGCAGTACTTC. This sequence joins TRBV4-1 and TRBJ2-7, with D perhaps matching TRBD1 (5 bases). V was clipped by 0 bases and J by 2 bases, with 8 bases between them. The CDR3 consists of 14 residues. CDR1 MGHRA and CDR2 YSYEKL come from the germline V gene.

The chain links TRBV25-1 to TRBJ2-7; D ambiguous. V was shortened by 2 bases and J by 7 bases, with 21 bases between the two germline ends. The CDR3 covers 16 residues. CDR1 and CDR2 from the germline V gene are MGHDK and SYGVNS. The CDR3 DNA reads as TGTGCCAGCAGTGAAAGTCTCGAGAACAGAGCATCGGAGCAGTACTTC. Protein product: CASSESLENRASEQYF.

V and J are TRBV30 and TRBJ2-7, with D maybe TRBD1 (6 bases). V was pared by 5 bases and J by 3 bases, with 11 bases between. The germline gives CDR1 GTSNPN, CDR2 SVGIG (reference sequence). This CDR3 has 12 residues. Here the CDR3 reads CAWGEQGYEQYF. DNA of the CDR3: TGTGCCTGGGGAGAACAGGGCTACGAGCAGTACTTC.

The chain joins TRBV30 to TRBJ1-2; D is undetermined. Trimming cost V 0 bases and J 0 bases, with 11 bases left between them. The CDR3 extends over 15 amino acids. The V gene's germline CDR1 is GTSNPN and CDR2 SVGIG (reference sequence). The CDR3 sequence is CAWSVEVSANYGYTF. As DNA, the CDR3 is TGTGCCTGGAGTGTAGAGGTTTCAGCTAACTATGGCTACACCTTC. Drawing the rest from reference TRBV30 and TRBJ1-2, the complete variable domain is SQTIHQWPATLVQPVGSPLSLECTVEGTSNPNLYWYRQAAGRGLQLLFYSVGIGQISSEVPQNLSASRPQDRQFILSSKKLLLSDSGFYLCAWSVEVSANYGYTFGSGTRLTVV.

The chain carries TRBV28 and TRBJ1-6; 8 bases are shared with TRBD1. J gave up 2 bases and V 6 bases, and 6 bases lay outside the gene matches. The CDR3 loop spans 16 amino acids. CDR1 MDHEN and CDR2 SYDVKM come from the germline V gene. CDR3 loop: CASSPRQGPYNSPLHF. CDR3 nucleotide sequence: TGTGCCAGCAGCCCTAGACAGGGGCCCTATAATTCACCCCTCCACTTT.

This chain joins TRBV25-1 and TRBJ1-2; D is uncertain. Trimming pared 2 bases from V and 0 bases from J, leaving 7 bases between. Germline CDR1 and CDR2: MGHDK and SYGVNS. The CDR3 spans 14 residues. In DNA form, the CDR3 reads TGTGCCAGCAGTGAAACTCACCCTAACTATGGCTACACCTTC. Its protein is CASSETHPNYGYTF.

This chain links TRBV27 with TRBJ2-7; perhaps TRBD1 as D (6 bases). Trimming took 6 bases from V and 2 from J, leaving 17 bases between them. This CDR3 spans 15 amino acids. Germline CDR1 reads MNHEY; CDR2 reads SMNVEV (reference sequence). CDR3 protein: CASSYSSGHPYEQYF. The DNA for the CDR3 is TGTGCCAGCAGCTACTCGTCGGGACACCCCTACGAGCAGTACTTC.

The rearrangement joins TRBV29-1 to TRBJ1-1; D is ambiguous. The CDR3 runs to 14 residues. Germline assignment: CDR1 SQVTM and CDR2 ANQGSEA. The germline V and J ends were trimmed by 4 bases and 1 base, with 13 bases remaining between them. This CDR3 is CSVARDNPNTEAFF. CDR3 coding DNA: TGCAGCGTTGCGCGAGACAACCCGAACACTGAAGCTTTCTTT.

The rearrangement uses TRBV27 and TRBJ1-1; maybe TRBD1 (5 bases). The CDR3 is 16 amino acids. The germline CDR1 and CDR2 sequences are MNHEY and SMNVEV (reference sequence). With 5 bases removed from V and 2 bases from J, the gap between germline ends came to 18 bases. CDR3: CASSPAAGEINTEAFF. In nucleotides, the CDR3 is TGTGCCAGCAGTCCCGCCGCGGGGGAGATAAACACTGAAGCTTTCTTT.

The CDR3 bases are TGTGCCAGCAGCGAGACAGGGGGCTCAGATACGCAGTATTTT. Its protein product is CASSETGGSDTQYF. The chain employs TRBV28 and TRBJ2-3; 10 bases align to TRBD1. V lost 6 bases to trimming and J lost 4 bases; unmatched junction nucleotides: 4. CDR3 length: 14 residues. Germline V gene lookup returns CDR1 MDHEN and CDR2 SYDVKM.

The V gene is TRBV10-2, the J gene TRBJ2-4, with 14 positions matching TRBD2. The V gene end was trimmed by 6 bases and the J gene end by 5 bases; junction bases not matched to a gene: 12. The germline CDR1 and CDR2 sequences are WSHSY and SAAADI. CDR3 length: 18 amino acids. CDR3 coding DNA: TGCGCCAGCAGACCGACTAGCGGGAGGGCCGAGTCCCAAAACATTCAGTACTTC. Its protein is CASRPTSGRAESQNIQYF.

Turning to this clone: Other DNA sequences in this specimen translate into the identical CDR3. The chain combines TRBV5-1 with TRBJ2-6; D gene unclear. The CDR3 sequence is 15 residues long. Trimming stripped 0 bases from V and 0 bases from J, with 4 bases between. The germline V gene encodes CDR1 SGHRS and CDR2 YFSETQ. The CDR3 DNA follows: TGCGCCAGCAGCTTGGAAGGCTCTGGGGCCAACGTCCTGACTTTC. This gives the protein CASSLEGSGANVLTF.

This chain connects TRBV28 to TRBJ2-2; D might be TRBD1 (6 bases). CDR3 length: 13 amino acids. In germline, CDR1 is MDHEN, CDR2 SYDVKM. Trimming shortened V by 5 bases and J by 6 bases, and 10 bases separated the two germline ends. The CDR3: CASSATGSGELFF. The CDR3 region has the DNA TGTGCCAGCAGTGCCACAGGGTCCGGGGAGCTGTTTTTT.

This rearrangement joins TRBV5-6 to TRBJ1-2; 7 nucleotides agree with TRBD1. The J segment lost 3 bases and the V segment lost 6 bases, leaving 5 bases of the junction unmatched. The CDR3 is 13 residues long. Germline assignment: CDR1 SGHDT and CDR2 YYEEEE. The CDR3 protein is CASIEGGDYGYTF. CDR3 coding DNA: TGTGCCAGCATCGAAGGGGGCGACTATGGCTACACCTTC.

This clone was picked up one time. This rearrangement joins TRBV2 to TRBJ1-1; D is unresolved. CDR1 and CDR2 (germline): SNHLY, FYNNEI. Trimming removed 7 bases at V and 1 base at J, with 19 bases between. The CDR3 covers 16 residues. This CDR3 reads CASNPFRIIGNTEAFF. The CDR3 coding sequence is TGTGCCAGCAATCCCTTCCGAATCATCGGGAACACTGAAGCTTTCTTT.

The V gene is TRBV4-1, the J gene TRBJ2-7; 8 nucleotides line up with TRBD1. Germline trimming cut 2 bases from V and 7 bases from J; bases unmatched to any gene: 10. The CDR3 spans 15 residues. The V gene's germline CDR1 is MGHRA and CDR2 YSYEKL. CDR3: CASSQTGTGPWEQYF. For the CDR3, the DNA is TGCGCCAGCAGCCAAACCGGGACAGGTCCTTGGGAGCAGTACTTC.

The rearrangement links TRBV12-5 to TRBJ1-1; D unclear. The CDR3 runs to 15 residues. V was clipped by 5 bases and J by 0 bases, with 13 bases between them. The V gene's germline CDR1 is LGHNT and CDR2 FRNRAP. CDR3 amino acids: CASGEDGLMNTEAFF. CDR3 coding DNA: TGTGCTAGTGGTGAGGACGGCTTAATGAACACTGAAGCTTTCTTT. The full variable domain, its missing parts supplied by reference TRBV12-5 and TRBJ1-1, is DARVTQTPRHKVTEMGQEVTMRCQPILGHNTVFWYRQTMMQGLELLAYFRNRAPLDDSGMPKDRFSAEMPDATLATLKIQPSEPRDSAVYFCASGEDGLMNTEAFFGQGTRLTVV.

This chain joins TRBV4-1 and TRBJ2-1; D is unresolved. This CDR3 contains 15 residues. V gave up 0 bases and J gave up 4 bases, with 10 bases separating them. Per germline, CDR1 MGHRA and CDR2 YSYEKL. The DNA for the CDR3 is TGCGCCAGCAGCCAAGATGCAGTCCCGTACAATGAGCAGTTCTTC. Encoded protein: CASSQDAVPYNEQFF.

J is TRBJ1-5 and V is TRBV28; TRBD1 is a possible D gene (5 bases). The V gene lost 5 bases and the J gene lost 4 bases, with 15 bases spanning the gap. The CDR3 totals 15 residues. Germline V gene data show CDR1 as MDHEN and CDR2 as SYDVKM. CDR3 in DNA: TGTGCCAGCAGTCCCACGGGGGTAGCGAATCAGCCCCAGCATTTT. Translation: CASSPTGVANQPQHF.